This record looks at one T cell receptor beta chain sequence and its context. The source of the sample is a study of cytomegalovirus exposure and HLA in healthy donors. Germline lookup yields CDR1 SNHLY and CDR2 FYNNEI. After removal of 5 bases from V and 0 bases from J, the junction contained 8 bases not matched to a gene. There are 17 residues in the CDR3. Vbeta (60) and Jbeta (13) primers were used in the PCR. The data were produced by immunoSEQ multiplex PCR, yet TCRdb's version contains in-frame clones alone and is incomplete. Found here are some 240,000 clones, 80% to 95% of them singletons; the top ten hold 1.7%.

The chain couples TRBV2 to TRBJ2-3; TRBD1 matches at 10 bases. This clonotype was sampled from a girl aged 2 to 9 in good health and CMV-seronegative. The sequencing sample was made of PBMCs. The CDR3 region is CASSQGQGPTSTDTQYF. CDR3 nucleotide sequence: TGTGCCAGCAGTCAGGGACAGGGGCCCACTAGCACAGATACGCAGTATTTT.